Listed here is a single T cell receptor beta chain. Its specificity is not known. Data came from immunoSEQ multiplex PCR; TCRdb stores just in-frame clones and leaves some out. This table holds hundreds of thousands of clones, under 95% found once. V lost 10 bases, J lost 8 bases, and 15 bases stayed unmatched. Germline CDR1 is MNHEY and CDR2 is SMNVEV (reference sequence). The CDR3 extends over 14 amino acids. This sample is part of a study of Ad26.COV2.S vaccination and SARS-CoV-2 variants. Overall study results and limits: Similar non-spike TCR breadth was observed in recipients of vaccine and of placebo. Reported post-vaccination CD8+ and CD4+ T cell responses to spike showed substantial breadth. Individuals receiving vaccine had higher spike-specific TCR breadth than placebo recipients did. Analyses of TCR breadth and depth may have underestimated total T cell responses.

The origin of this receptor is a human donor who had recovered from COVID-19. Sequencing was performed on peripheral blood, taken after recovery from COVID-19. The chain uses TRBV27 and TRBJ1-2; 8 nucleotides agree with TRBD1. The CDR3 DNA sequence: TGTGCCACCAAACATATAATCGACAGGGGAGGCTACACCTTC. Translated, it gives CATKHIIDRGGYTF.